One sample yielded the 19 T cell receptor beta chains listed below, sequenced in a study of cytomegalovirus exposure and HLA in healthy donors. Sequencing used immunoSEQ multiplex PCR; TCRdb keeps in-frame clones, though not all of them. Here the sample spans roughly 56,000 clones, 90% to 95% being singletons. Specimen: PBMCs. These receptors were obtained from a young man in good health and CMV-seronegative.

This rearrangement joins TRBV15 to TRBJ2-7, with TRBD1 matching 7 bases. The CDR3 loop spans 15 amino acids. With 5 bases clipped from V and 3 bases from J, the junction kept 10 bases outside the gene matches. CDR1 and CDR2 from the germline V gene are LNHNV and YYDKDF (reference sequence). The CDR3 DNA reads TGTGCCACCAGCGCAAAACCGGGACAGCTCTACGAGCAGTACTTC. As protein: CATSAKPGQLYEQYF.

The rearrangement uses TRBV27 and TRBJ2-7, with TRBD1 matching over 7 bases. V dropped 5 bases and J dropped 5; count of bases not matched to a gene: 12. Germline-derived CDR1 and CDR2 are MNHEY and SMNVEV (reference sequence). CDR3 length: 15 residues. The CDR3 sequence: CASSPTTGVPDEQYF. The DNA for the CDR3 is TGTGCCAGCAGTCCTACAACAGGGGTTCCGGACGAGCAGTACTTC.

This chain links TRBV9 with TRBJ2-3, with 11 bases lining up with TRBD2. Germline trimming cut 4 bases from V and 3 bases from J; bases unmatched to any gene: 7. The CDR3 extends over 16 amino acids. CDR1 and CDR2 (germline): SGDLS, YYNGEE. The CDR3 loop is CASSLTSGSGTDTQYF. The CDR3 nucleotides read TGTGCCAGCAGCCTAACTAGCGGGAGTGGTACAGATACGCAGTATTTT.

The chain links TRBV2 to TRBJ2-2; weak D call: TRBD2 (6 bases). The CDR3 covers 16 residues. In germline, CDR1 is SNHLY, CDR2 FYNNEI. V was trimmed by 0 bases and J by 7 bases, leaving 15 bases between them. In DNA form, the CDR3 reads TGTGCCAGCAGTGAAGCGCGGACTATCCATGGCGGGGAGCTGTTTTTT. It translates to CASSEARTIHGGELFF. Supplemented by reference TRBV2 and TRBJ2-2, the full variable domain reads EPEVTQTPSHQVTQMGQEVILRCVPISNHLYFYWYRQILGQKVEFLVSFYNNEISEKSEIFDDQFSVERPDGSNFTLKIRSTKLEDSAMYFCASSEARTIHGGELFFGEGSRLTVL.

The gene calls are TRBV7-2 and TRBJ1-1; D gene ambiguous. In germline, CDR1 is SGHTA, CDR2 FQGNSA. The V end was cut by 3 bases, the J end by 8 bases, with 16 bases between. The CDR3 length is 14 residues. The CDR3 nucleotides are TGTGCCAGCAGCTTCCCTGGTACGGGTCGGGAAGCTTTCTTT. This gives the protein CASSFPGTGREAFF.

The chain has TRBV28 and TRBJ2-1; TRBD2 aligns across 16 bases. V lost 6 bases and J lost 9; bases outside the gene matches: 14. This CDR3 has 18 amino acids. Germline lookup yields CDR1 MDHEN and CDR2 SYDVKM. The chain's CDR3 is CASSPGTSGRAVSIEQFF. CDR3 bases: TGTGCCAGCAGCCCCGGGACTAGCGGGAGGGCCGTGTCGATTGAGCAGTTCTTC.

The V gene is TRBV7-2, the J gene TRBJ1-4; possibly TRBD1 for D (6 bases). CDR3 length equals 14 residues. Germline CDR1 reads SGHTA; CDR2 reads FQGNSA. Deletions cut 3 bases from V and 5 bases from J, with 10 bases between. The CDR3 region has the DNA TGTGCCAGCAGCTTGGACAGTGTAAATGAAAAACTGTTTTTT. Amino acids: CASSLDSVNEKLFF.

This clone was picked up one time. The chain's CDR3 is CSVEKQGSSYEQYF. CDR3 in DNA: TGCAGCGTTGAAAAACAGGGAAGCTCCTACGAGCAGTACTTC. V and J are TRBV29-1 and TRBJ2-7; D is perhaps TRBD1 (6 bases). Germline values: CDR1 SQVTM, CDR2 ANQGSEA. This CDR3 spans 14 amino acids. V was clipped by 2 bases and J by 0 bases, with 11 bases between them.

This chain joins TRBV11-2 and TRBJ2-7; the match to TRBD2 covers 11 bases. Germline V gene sequence: CDR1 SGHAT, CDR2 FQNNGV. With V trimmed by 4 bases and J by 5 bases, 7 bases remained unmatched. The CDR3 is made up of 15 amino acids. This CDR3 is CASSSVSGRGDEQYF. The CDR3 bases are TGTGCCAGCAGCTCTGTTAGCGGGAGGGGAGACGAGCAGTACTTC.

This clone was found once. The chain links TRBV7-2 to TRBJ1-2; D call uncertain. The CDR3 totals 14 residues. Looked up from germline, CDR1 is SGHTA and CDR2 is FQGNSA. V lost 1 base and J 3 bases, leaving 9 bases between the germline ends. DNA for the CDR3: TGTGCCAGCAGCTTAGGCCAGGATTACTATGGCTACACCTTC. This sequence encodes CASSLGQDYYGYTF.

The genes are TRBV5-6 and TRBJ2-5, with a tentative D call TRBD2 (5 bases). V was pared by 4 bases and J by 3 bases, with 13 bases between. Germline V lookup: CDR1 SGHDT, CDR2 YYEEEE. The length of the CDR3 is 14 residues. The CDR3 nucleotides read TGTGCCAGCAGCCTGGGTTTGCGGGAAGAGACCCAGTACTTC. Translation: CASSLGLREETQYF.

V and J are TRBV6-8 and TRBJ2-7; TRBD2 might be the D (7 bases). V lost 9 bases, J lost 2 bases, and 17 bases lay in between. This CDR3 comprises 14 residues. Per germline, CDR1 MNHGY and CDR2 SAAAGT. Here the CDR3 reads CARGGRGYAYEQYF. CDR3 nucleotide sequence: TGTGCCAGGGGGGGGCGGGGATACGCCTACGAGCAGTACTTC.

This clone was counted a single time. V is TRBV13 and J is TRBJ2-1, with D maybe TRBD1 (6 bases). V lost 7 bases and J 2 bases, leaving 21 bases between the germline ends. The CDR3 runs to 17 residues. The V gene's germline CDR1 is PRHDT and CDR2 FYEKMQ (reference sequence). The CDR3 sequence: CASTIPLTGRPYNEQFF. CDR3 bases: TGTGCCAGCACCATACCCCTTACAGGGCGACCCTACAATGAGCAGTTCTTC.

This clone was recorded once. The chain has TRBV18 and TRBJ2-7; TRBD2 matches 11 bases. V lost 0 bases, J lost 3 bases, and 1 base stayed unmatched. Germline lookup yields CDR1 KGHSH and CDR2 LQKENI. The CDR3 covers 15 residues. The CDR3 protein is CASSPPTSGIYEQYF. The DNA of the CDR3 is TGTGCCAGCTCACCACCGACTAGCGGGATCTACGAGCAGTACTTC.

The chain uses TRBV12-5 and TRBJ2-3; TRBD2 matches 14 bases. Per germline, CDR1 LGHNT and CDR2 FRNRAP. With V trimmed by 0 bases and J by 4 bases, 9 bases remained unmatched. The CDR3 runs 19 residues. This chain's CDR3 is CASGLVRGLAGVSADTQYF. In DNA, the CDR3 is TGTGCTAGTGGTTTGGTACGGGGACTAGCGGGAGTTAGTGCAGATACGCAGTATTTT. Full variable domain (rest looked up from reference TRBV12-5 and TRBJ2-3): DARVTQTPRHKVTEMGQEVTMRCQPILGHNTVFWYRQTMMQGLELLAYFRNRAPLDDSGMPKDRFSAEMPDATLATLKIQPSEPRDSAVYFCASGLVRGLAGVSADTQYFGPGTRLTVL.

V gene TRBV7-9 combines with J gene TRBJ2-5; 9 nucleotides line up with TRBD1. The CDR3 is made up of 14 amino acids. V lost 3 bases and J lost 5; bases outside the gene matches: 4. Germline-derived CDR1 and CDR2 are SEHNR and FQNEAQ (reference sequence). The chain's CDR3 is CASSFETGGETQYF. The CDR3 DNA is TGTGCCAGCAGCTTCGAGACAGGGGGGGAGACCCAGTACTTC.

The CDR3 DNA reads as TGTGCCAGGGGGGGGGAAGCTTTCTTT. This sequence encodes CARGGEAFF. The rearrangement links TRBV25-1 to TRBJ1-1, with a tentative D call TRBD1 (5 bases). Trimming took 9 bases from V and 8 from J, leaving 7 bases between them. CDR3 length equals 9 residues. The germline V gene encodes CDR1 MGHDK and CDR2 SYGVNS.

This chain joins TRBV27 and TRBJ1-1; D ambiguous. The germline CDR1 and CDR2 sequences are MNHEY and SMNVEV (reference sequence). The CDR3 is 14 amino acids. V was clipped by 3 bases and J by 2 bases, with 10 bases between them. The CDR3 reads CASSFASSNTEAFF. The DNA of the CDR3 is TGTGCCAGCAGTTTCGCAAGTAGCAACACTGAAGCTTTCTTT.

The chain carries TRBV11-2 and TRBJ2-5; 7 nucleotides match TRBD2. V gave up 3 bases and J gave up 3 bases; unmatched junction bases: 13. From germline, CDR1 is SGHAT and CDR2 FQNNGV. The length of the CDR3 is 17 residues. The CDR3: CASSFGVSAGVEETQYF. The CDR3 DNA is TGTGCCAGCAGCTTCGGAGTATCGGCGGGAGTGGAAGAGACCCAGTACTTC.